Below, one T cell receptor beta chain is given with its context. What it binds is unknown. The data were taken from a study of cytomegalovirus exposure and HLA in healthy donors. Across the whole study: A previous analysis identified more than 100 million unique TCR beta sequences derived from roughly 180 million T cells. Points from the study as a whole: According to an earlier analysis, most TCR beta V segments yielded productive rearrangements about 87% or about 30% of the time. Follow-up analysis later connected one missense variant in DCLRE1C with trimming of TCR beta V- and J-genes. There were some V segments, including TRBV6-2 and TRBV6-3, excluded as indistinguishable.

The CDR3 length is 18 residues. The V segment lost 6 bases and the J segment 6 bases; nucleotides outside the gene matches: 14. In germline, CDR1 is MDHEN, CDR2 SYDVKM. PCR involved 60 Vbeta and 13 Jbeta primers. The repertoire was sequenced with immunoSEQ multiplex PCR; TCRdb's copy has only in-frame clones and lacks some. The sample holds about 140,000 clones, approximately 70% seen once. The rearrangement links TRBV28 to TRBJ1-4; 12 nucleotides agree with TRBD1. The sample consisted of PBMCs. The TCR sequence derives from a woman under 40 in good health and CMV-seronegative. Here the CDR3 DNA reads TGTGCCAGCAGCCACTCGGGACAGGGGGCCTCTATTGATGAAAAACTGTTTTTT. Amino acids: CASSHSGQGASIDEKLFF.